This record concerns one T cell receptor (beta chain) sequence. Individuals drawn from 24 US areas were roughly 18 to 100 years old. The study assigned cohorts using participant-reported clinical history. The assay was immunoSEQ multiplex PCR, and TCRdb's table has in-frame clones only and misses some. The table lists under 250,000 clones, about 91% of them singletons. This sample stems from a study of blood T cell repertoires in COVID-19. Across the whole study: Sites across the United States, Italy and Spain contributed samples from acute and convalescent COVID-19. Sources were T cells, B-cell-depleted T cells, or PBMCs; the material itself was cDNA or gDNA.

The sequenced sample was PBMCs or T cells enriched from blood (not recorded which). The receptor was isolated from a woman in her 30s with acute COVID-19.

This chain's CDR3 is CASKYSGELFF. The CDR3 DNA follows: TGTGCCAGCAAATATTCCGGGGAGCTGTTTTTT. The chain joins TRBV12-3 or TRBV12-4 to TRBJ2-2; D is undetermined. This CDR3 comprises 11 residues. V lost 7 bases and J lost 6, with 6 bases in between.